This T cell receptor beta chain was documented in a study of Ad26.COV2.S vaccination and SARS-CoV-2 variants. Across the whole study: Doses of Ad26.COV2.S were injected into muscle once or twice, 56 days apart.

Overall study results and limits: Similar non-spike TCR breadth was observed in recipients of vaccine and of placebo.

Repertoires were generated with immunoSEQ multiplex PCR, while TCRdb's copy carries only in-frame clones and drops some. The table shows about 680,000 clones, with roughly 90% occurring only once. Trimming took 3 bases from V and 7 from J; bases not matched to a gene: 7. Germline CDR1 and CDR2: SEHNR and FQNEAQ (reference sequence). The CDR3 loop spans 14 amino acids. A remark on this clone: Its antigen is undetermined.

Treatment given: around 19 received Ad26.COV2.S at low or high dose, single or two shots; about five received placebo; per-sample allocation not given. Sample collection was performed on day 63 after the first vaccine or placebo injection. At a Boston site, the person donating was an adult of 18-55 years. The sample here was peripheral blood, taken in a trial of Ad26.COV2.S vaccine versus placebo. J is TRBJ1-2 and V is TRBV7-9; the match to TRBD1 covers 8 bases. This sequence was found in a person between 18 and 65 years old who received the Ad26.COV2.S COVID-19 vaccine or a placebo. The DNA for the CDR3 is TGTGCCAGCAGCTTGGAGCAGGGGGCGGGTGGCTACACCTTC. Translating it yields CASSLEQGAGGYTF.